This T cell receptor (beta chain) was documented in a study of glioma-infiltrating T cells. After removal of 7 bases from V and 9 bases from J, the junction contained 4 bases not matched to a gene. CDR1 is DFQATT, CDR2 SNEGSKA, per germline (reference sequence). The CDR3 is 11 residues long. Using RNA template, CDR3s of TCR alpha and beta were amplified with iRepertoire arm-PCR. Input was about 85-450 ng of tissue mRNA or PBMC total RNA. TCRdb processed the multiplex PCR reads anew with MiXCR; each CDR3 protein has one entry. The repertoire holds 95,000 to 110,000 distinct CDR3 sequences, with under 30% as singletons. The study's findings and limits: Only very few CDR3 sequences appeared in both tissue and blood. Non-neoplastic patients had below-expected tissue-blood divergence, while all gliomas exceeded expectation.

This clonotype was detected many times. Its antigen remains unknown. The rearrangement links TRBV20-1 to TRBJ2-1, with 9 bases fitting TRBD2. The sequencing input was glioma tissue, nonneoplastic brain tissue, or PBMCs (not recorded which). The sequence came from a human donor with low-grade glioma or glioblastoma, undergoing nonglioma brain surgery, or in good health (not recorded which). The CDR3 loop reads CSVPLAGEQFF. The CDR3 nucleotides read TGCAGTGTCCCACTAGCGGGTGAGCAGTTCTTC.